This note documents a single T cell receptor (beta chain) sequence. Use of 60 Vbeta and 13 Jbeta primers characterized the PCR. Sequencing used immunoSEQ multiplex PCR; TCRdb keeps in-frame clones, though not all of them. This table holds over 200,000 clones, 70% to 85% found once. The data derive from a study of cytomegalovirus exposure and HLA in healthy donors. The sequencing input was PBMCs. The sequence was collected from an older woman in good health and CMV-seropositive.

This chain's CDR3 is CASGGTGVVTSLHF. CDR3 nucleotides: TGTGCCAGCGGGGGGACAGGAGTAGTCACATCCCTCCACTTT. The genes are TRBV28 and TRBJ1-6; 8 nucleotides agree with TRBD1. Germline V gene sequence: CDR1 MDHEN, CDR2 SYDVKM. This CDR3 has 14 residues. Trimming removed 8 bases from V and 14 bases from J; junction bases left unmatched: 14. The complete variable domain, with remaining parts taken from reference TRBV28 and TRBJ1-6, reads DVKVTQSSRYLVKRTGEKVFLECVQDMDHENMFWYRQDPGLGLRLIYFSYDVKMKEKGDIPEGYSVSREKKERFSLILESASTNQTSMYLCASGGTGVVTSLHFGNGTRLTVT.